The rows below give T cell receptor beta chains drawn from one sample of a study of T-cell reconstitution after alpha-beta-depleted transplantation in children. TCRdb processed the PCR reads anew with MiXCR; each CDR3 protein has one entry. The sample yields some 400,000 distinct CDR3 sequences, around 20% seen once. Sequenced material: PBMCs from the stem cell graft donor, taken from the stem cell graft. The receptors come from a human donor who donated a stem cell graft to a child with acute myeloid leukemia. Each CDR3 is given with its conserved first and last residue. Each record gives: D gene, clone size, V gene, J gene, CDR3 protein, CDR3 DNA. D genes are given only for firm matches. A clone size is listed for some rows: how often the clone was seen (once, few, many), or a class if it is expanded.

-	-	TRBV7-3	TRBJ1-1	CASSLGPTNTEAFF	TGTGCCAGCAGCTTGGGGCCGACGAACACTGAAGCTTTCTTT
-	many	TRBV12-3/TRBV12-4	TRBJ2-1	CASNLRWGVGEQFF	TGTGCCAGCAACCTGAGGTGGGGGGTTGGTGAGCAGTTCTTC
-	-	TRBV4-3	TRBJ2-7	CASSQDHRGSYEQYF	TGCGCCAGCAGCCAAGATCATCGGGGTTCCTACGAGCAGTACTTC
-	-	TRBV10-3	TRBJ2-1	CAISELKTDEQFF	TGTGCCATCAGTGAGTTAAAAACCGATGAGCAGTTCTTC
TRBD2	many	TRBV20-1	TRBJ2-7	CSARPPYSGTNYEQYF	TGCAGTGCTAGACCTCCCTACTCCGGGACTAACTACGAGCAGTACTTC
-	-	TRBV5-5	TRBJ2-7	CASSGGTTAGYYEQYF	TGTGCCAGCAGCGGGGGTACGACAGCCGGGTACTACGAGCAGTACTTC
TRBD1	-	TRBV10-3	TRBJ1-5	CAISEDRDNQPQHF	TGTGCCATCAGCGAAGACAGGGACAATCAGCCCCAGCATTTT
TRBD1	-	TRBV20-1	TRBJ2-2	CSAYTGGANTGELFF	TGCAGTGCTTACACAGGGGGCGCCAACACCGGGGAGCTGTTTTTT
TRBD1	-	TRBV4-1	TRBJ1-6	CASTPLQGENSPLHF	TGCGCCAGCACGCCGCTCCAGGGGGAGAATTCACCCCTCCACTTT
-	few	TRBV24-1	TRBJ2-1	CATSDPPAGSNEQFF	TGTGCCACCAGTGACCCCCCGGCGGGGTCAAATGAGCAGTTCTTC
TRBD2	-	TRBV20-1	TRBJ2-1	CSARPGTSGRFEQFF	TGCAGTGCTAGACCCGGGACTAGCGGGAGGTTTGAGCAGTTCTTC
TRBD1	many	TRBV20-1	TRBJ1-5	CSAPDRGNQPQHF	TGCAGTGCTCCGGACAGGGGCAATCAGCCCCAGCATTTT
TRBD1	few	TRBV10-2	TRBJ2-5	CATQGQGLWETQYF	TGCGCCACCCAGGGACAGGGGTTGTGGGAGACCCAGTACTTC
-	few	TRBV7-9	TRBJ2-3	CASSPPRGERIDTQYF	TGTGCCAGCAGCCCGCCCCGGGGAGAGAGGATAGATACGCAGTATTTT
-	many	TRBV20-1	TRBJ2-1	CSAPRAGYSYNEQFF	TGCAGTGCCCCTAGGGCGGGTTACTCCTACAATGAGCAGTTCTTC
-	many	TRBV20-1	TRBJ2-3	CSAIVPPGTDTQYF	TGCAGTGCTATAGTACCCCCCGGCACAGATACGCAGTATTTT
-	-	TRBV29-1	TRBJ2-7	CSVEAHHMGEQYF	TGCAGCGTTGAAGCCCACCACATGGGCGAGCAGTACTTC
-	-	TRBV5-1	TRBJ2-3	CASSQIPDTQYF	TGCGCCAGCAGCCAGATCCCAGATACGCAGTATTTT
-	-	TRBV12-3/TRBV12-4	TRBJ1-1	CASSLLQGPTEAFF	TGTGCCAGCAGTTTGTTACAGGGTCCCACTGAAGCTTTCTTT
-	few	TRBV15	TRBJ2-7	CATAEKSSYEQYF	TGTGCCACCGCGGAGAAAAGCTCCTACGAGCAGTACTTC
TRBD2	few	TRBV6-2/TRBV6-3	TRBJ2-7	CASSYQSGVPYEQYF	TGTGCCAGCAGTTACCAAAGCGGGGTCCCCTACGAGCAGTACTTC
-	-	TRBV9	TRBJ1-1	CASSVAGYTEAFF	TGTGCCAGCAGCGTGGCTGGGTACACTGAAGCTTTCTTT
-	-	TRBV7-3	TRBJ2-5	CASSVGSQETQYF	TGTGCCAGCAGCGTCGGGAGTCAAGAGACCCAGTACTTC
TRBD1	few	TRBV20-1	TRBJ2-7	CSAWPGQGSYEQYF	TGCAGTGCTTGGCCGGGACAGGGGTCCTACGAGCAGTACTTC
TRBD1	few	TRBV28	TRBJ1-3	CASIRQGAISGNTIYF	TGTGCCAGCATACGGCAGGGGGCCATCTCTGGAAACACCATATATTTT
-	few	TRBV28	TRBJ2-3	CASTRADTQYF	TGTGCCAGCACTCGGGCAGATACGCAGTATTTT
-	many	TRBV10-3	TRBJ2-1	CAISGYNEQFF	TGTGCCATCAGTGGTTACAATGAGCAGTTCTTC
TRBD1	-	TRBV9	TRBJ2-1	CASSGGQIAYNEQFF	TGTGCCAGCAGCGGGGGACAGATAGCCTACAATGAGCAGTTCTTC
-	-	TRBV28	TRBJ1-6	CASNPLHSSYNSPLHF	TGTGCCAGCAACCCCCTCCACAGCTCCTATAATTCACCCCTCCACTTT
TRBD1	many	TRBV20-1	TRBJ1-1	CSARTGDTEAFF	TGCAGTGCTAGGACAGGGGACACTGAAGCTTTCTTT
TRBD2	-	TRBV27	TRBJ2-3	CASTPLRGSTSTDTQYF	TGTGCCAGCACCCCCCTGCGCGGGAGCACTAGCACAGATACGCAGTATTTT
-	few	TRBV7-9	TRBJ1-6	CASSPGEYNSPLHF	TGTGCCAGCAGCCCGGGGGAATATAATTCACCCCTCCACTTT
TRBD2	many	TRBV20-1	TRBJ2-3	CSASLGGTSGTDTQYF	TGCAGTGCTAGCTTGGGAGGGACTAGCGGTACAGATACGCAGTATTTT
TRBD2	few	TRBV20-1	TRBJ2-3	CSARDPKGGSDTQYF	TGCAGTGCTAGAGATCCCAAAGGCGGGAGTGATACGCAGTATTTT
TRBD2	many	TRBV20-1	TRBJ2-3	CSAGAGGPVTDTQYF	TGCAGTGCTGGTGCGGGAGGACCCGTCACAGATACGCAGTATTTT
TRBD2	-	TRBV20-1	TRBJ2-1	CSAIRGLAGASEQFF	TGCAGTGCTATTAGGGGACTAGCGGGAGCCAGTGAGCAGTTCTTC
-	-	TRBV30	TRBJ2-1	CAWLYRSSYNEQFF	TGTGCCTGGTTGTACAGAAGCTCCTACAATGAGCAGTTCTTC
-	many	TRBV12-3/TRBV12-4	TRBJ2-7	CASTFGAIYEQYF	TGTGCCAGCACCTTTGGGGCCATTTACGAGCAGTACTTC